This paragraph reports one T cell receptor beta chain. Its antigen is still unknown. The entry originates in a study of radiation and T cells in renal cell carcinoma. At the level of the study: Nephrectomy followed 15 Gy stereotactic body radiation by 4 weeks. General study points: Pretreatment tumor biopsies were lacking, so baseline clonotypes are unknown. From baseline, blood top tumor clonotypes peaked at 2 weeks post-radiation.

Time point here: baseline pretreatment blood. Documented treatment: 15 Gy SBRT to primary tumor, nephrectomy 4 weeks later. After SBRT, blood was collected at 2 and 4 weeks, plus baseline. Sequencing used immunoSEQ multiplex PCR; TCRdb keeps in-frame clones, though not all of them. The data hold about 150,000 clones, with over 75% observed a single time. Sequencing was performed on blood, taken from a patient whose treatment included radiotherapy and nephrectomy. This TCR derives from a woman aged 45-60 years with renal cell carcinoma.

The CDR3 region has the DNA TGTGCCAGCTCACCACCGGCAGGGGCGGTCAAACTGTTTTTT. Translating gives CASSPPAGAVKLFF. J is TRBJ1-4 and V is TRBV18; D is possibly TRBD1 (6 bases). V lost 0 bases and J 11 bases, leaving 13 bases between the germline ends. The CDR3 is made up of 14 amino acids. The germline V gene has CDR1 KGHSH and CDR2 LQKENI. Full variable domain (rest looked up from reference TRBV18 and TRBJ1-4): NAGVMQNPRHLVRRRGQEARLRCSPMKGHSHVYWYRQLPEEGLKFMVYLQKENIIDESGMPKERFSAEFPKEGPSILRIQQVVRGDSAAYFCASSPPAGAVKLFFGSGTQLSVL.